What follows is one T cell receptor beta chain and its context. It lacks a known antigen. No base qualities exist here, and no much larger clone lies one base off it. Library preparation was by the immunoSEQ multiplex PCR assay. RNA was extracted from all samples and reverse transcribed into cDNA as template for TCR sequencing. First-strand cDNA was synthesized with SuperScript III using a 2:1 mix of oligo-dT and random hexamers. A synthetic immune receptor repertoire was used to gauge amplification bias, and whatever bias remained was removed computationally. On the authors' methods: Raw reads were preprocessed to remove errors, and CDR3 was defined by IMGT conventions from the conserved cysteine to phenylalanine. Clonality was computed as 1 minus the Shannon entropy, with the entropy normalized by log2 of the number of productive unique TCRs. Whether scalp clones were CD4 or CD8 was inferred by matching scalp TCRbeta sequences against CD4 and CD8 repertoires sorted from blood. TCRdb took over this immuneACCESS table, retaining in-frame rearrangements with V and J assigned. Such tables are incomplete; in checked studies, under half of the missing clones stem from an unresolved V gene, and the remainder is unexplained. V, J and clone size derive from that table, while D and trimming were established from the DNA sequence. The sample table lists about 220,000 clones, more than 45% of them with a count of one. Roughly 1.6% of the sample belongs to the ten largest clones.

V and J are truncated by 7 bases and 0 bases respectively, leaving an intervening sequence of 9 bases. The germline V gene yields MGHDK for CDR1 and SYGVNS for CDR2. The CDR3 holds 13 amino acids from the cysteine to the phenylalanine. The CDR3 DNA has 39 bases and is translated from base 1. These data belong to a study of CD8+ T cells in alopecia areata (dated by TCRdb to 2016 to 2019). Notes on the research overall: Treated patients were enrolled in an open-label pilot trial of oral tofacitinib at 5 to 10 mg twice daily for moderate-to-severe alopecia areata. Patients received tofacitinib for 6 to 18 months and were then followed off drug for 6 months to check for delayed response and recurrence. In treated patients, disease severity was measured using the SALT score, which gives the percentage of scalp surface area affected. The study used high-throughput TCRbeta sequencing to examine T cell clonal expansion in alopecia areata, in both the C3H/HeJ mouse model and human patients. In humans, TCRbeta sequencing was performed on scalp tissue and on sorted CD4+ and CD8+ peripheral blood T cells from healthy controls and from patients with patchy or totalis/universalis alopecia areata. Biopsies were taken from tofacitinib-treated patients at baseline and again at 4 and 24 weeks into treatment, and several of those patients also had a later scalp biopsy. Clonality in the scalp was compared among normal scalp (n=4), patchy alopecia areata scalp (n=8), and alopecia totalis/universalis scalp (n=8). RNA was extracted with the PAXgene miRNA kit for fixed scalp, the miRNeasy kit for PBMCs, and the RNeasy kit for mouse skin. immunoSEQ multiplex PCR using 35 Vbeta forward primers and 13 Jbeta reverse primers was used to amplify TCRbeta CDR3 regions.

Sample time point, as interpreted from the label and publication: less than five weeks on oral tofacitinib. The sample's treatment or condition label is to be understood as: oral pan-JAK inhibitor, 5-10 mg twice daily. From alopecia areata patients, peripheral blood was collected along with lesional scalp punch biopsies. PBMCs were separated by density centrifugation and stained for CD3, CD4 and CD8, after which CD4+ and CD8+ T cells were sorted on a FACSAria. Broad study findings and their caveats: Because the treated cohort was small and had only one nonresponder, larger studies are needed to examine links between baseline CD8+ expansion and response. Tofacitinib significantly decreased scalp clonality and the number of expanded CD8+ clones among the top 100 scalp clones. During tofacitinib treatment, many expanded lesional clones stuck around in both scalp and blood, and this persistence may partly explain why relapse happens after treatment is stopped. Lesional scalp, especially in alopecia totalis/universalis, showed higher clonality and more expanded CD8+ clones than normal scalp, suggesting antigenic drive. Resident alphabeta T cells in normal human skin are also sequenced, complicating scalp TCR repertoire analysis, unlike mouse skin dominated by gammadelta T cells. Shared TCR sequences between patients were less evident than in mice, which may be partly attributable to HLA diversity in the patient population.

This TCR was sampled from a human donor with alopecia areata. The rearrangement joined TRBV25-1 to TRBJ1-1; a confident D gene designation cannot be given. This specimen consisted of CD4+ T cells sorted from blood, obtained at week 4, from a patient treated with tofacitinib. The CDR3 protein: CASISNLNTEAFF. Read as DNA, the sequence is TGTGCCAGCATCAGCAACTTGAACACTGAAGCTTTCTTT.